This T cell receptor (beta chain) derives from a study of T cell responses to AZD1222 COVID-19 vaccine. Study-wide results and limits: In all cases, repertoires were sampled only after the peak T cell response.

This clone was counted a single time. What it recognizes is unknown. Generated by immunoSEQ multiplex PCR, the TCRdb table keeps only in-frame clones and is missing some. The sample shows 150,000 to 200,000 clones, more than 75% of them seen only once. CDR1 SGHTA and CDR2 FQGNSA come from the germline V gene. With 6 bases removed from V and 3 bases from J, the gap between germline ends came to 11 bases. There are 14 residues in the CDR3. The sequenced sample was peripheral blood, obtained 28 days after the second AZD1222 dose. The source of this sequence is an adult who received the AZD1222 COVID-19 vaccine. This chain links TRBV7-2 with TRBJ2-2; D tentatively reads TRBD1 or TRBD2 (5 bases each). The CDR3 sequence is CASRTGTYTGELFF. DNA for the CDR3: TGTGCCAGCAGGACCGGGACCTACACCGGGGAGCTGTTTTTT. Full variable domain (outside the CDR3, taken from reference TRBV7-2 and TRBJ2-2): GAGVSQSPSNKVTEKGKDVELRCDPISGHTALYWYRQSLGQGLEFLIYFQGNSAPDKSGLPSDRFSAERTGGSVSTLTIQRTQQEDSAVYLCASRTGTYTGELFFGEGSRLTVL.